This T cell receptor beta chain emerged from a study of T cells in Graves' hyperthyroidism and ophthalmopathy. Of note for this clonotype: The antigen remains unidentified.

Clinical Activity Scores of at least 3, NOSPECS grades of at least 4 and durations under 3 months characterized ophthalmopathy patients. Amplification of TCR beta CDR3 regions used RNA as the template. An initial round of RT-PCR targeting the TCR CDR3 relied on the HTBI primer set. A single record per CDR3 protein comes from TCRdb applying MiXCR to the multiplex PCR reads. The data contain 450,000 to 650,000 distinct CDR3 sequences, roughly 17% of them seen just once; the ten biggest clones take up 17%. The study, taken as a whole, reports: Onset of ophthalmopathy came a median roughly 6.9 months after the model predicted it.

The CDR3 runs 13 residues. Germline V gene lookup returns CDR1 SGHKS and CDR2 YYEKEE (reference sequence). V dropped 6 bases and J dropped 3 bases, with 11 bases sitting between them. The rearrangement joins TRBV5-5 to TRBJ2-3; D perhaps matches TRBD1 (6 bases). The receptor comes from a woman between 18 and 29 years old with Graves' ophthalmopathy. Sample: blood. The DNA for the CDR3 is TGTGCCAGCACCCAGGGGAGTACAGATACGCAGTATTTT. Translation: CASTQGSTDTQYF.